The 5 T cell receptor beta chains below all came from one sample that was sequenced in a study of cytomegalovirus exposure and HLA in healthy donors. Vbeta (60) and Jbeta (13) primers were used in the PCR. Assay used: immunoSEQ multiplex PCR; TCRdb lists only in-frame clones, some missing. The sample table includes roughly 78,000 clones. What was sequenced was PBMCs. All receptors come from a boy between 10 and 17 years old in good health and CMV-seronegative.

The J gene is TRBJ2-5, the V gene TRBV4-2; TRBD2 aligns across 11 bases. The V and J ends lost 0 bases and 6 bases, in that order; junction bases with no gene match: 9. Germline V gene lookup returns CDR1 LGHNA and CDR2 YNFKEQ. There are 17 residues in the CDR3. This chain's CDR3 is CASSQEPLAGALKTQYF. Written as DNA, the CDR3 is TGTGCCAGCAGCCAAGAGCCACTAGCGGGAGCTTTAAAGACCCAGTACTTC.

The chain employs TRBV15 and TRBJ2-7, with 7 bases lining up with TRBD1. The CDR3 consists of 15 residues. Germline V gene data show CDR1 as LNHNV and CDR2 as YYDKDF (reference sequence). V shed 1 base and J 8 bases; nucleotides not matched to a gene: 11. The CDR3 nucleotides read TGTGCCACCAGCAGAGTTCTAGGACAGGAGTTACAGCAGTACTTC. Amino acid sequence: CATSRVLGQELQQYF.

The chain combines TRBV6-6 with TRBJ1-2; 7 bases are shared with TRBD1. Germline trimming cut 4 bases from V and 2 bases from J; bases unmatched to any gene: 4. The CDR3 has 14 amino acids. Germline V gives CDR1 MNHNY, CDR2 SVGAGI (reference sequence). The DNA of the CDR3 is TGTGCCAGCAGTTCCGGACAGGAGAACTATGGCTACACCTTC. Its protein is CASSSGQENYGYTF.

V is TRBV5-1 and J is TRBJ2-5, with a possible D match to TRBD2 (6 bases). This CDR3 has 15 residues. Germline CDR1 SGHRS, CDR2 YFSETQ. V lost 0 bases to trimming and J lost 7 bases, with 16 bases between them. CDR3: CASSLDGSSVSTQYF. DNA for the CDR3: TGCGCCAGCAGCTTGGATGGTTCTAGCGTTTCGACCCAGTACTTC. Complete variable domain (other parts from reference TRBV5-1 and TRBJ2-5): KAGVTQTPRYLIKTRGQQVTLSCSPISGHRSVSWYQQTPGQGLQFLFEYFSETQRNKGNFPGRFSGRQFSNSRSEMNVSTLELGDSALYLCASSLDGSSVSTQYFGPGTRLLVL.

The chain uses TRBV7-9 and TRBJ2-1, with D possibly being TRBD2 (7 bases). Germline V CDR1 and CDR2: SEHNR, FQNEAQ (reference sequence). This CDR3 region has 15 residues. Trimming took 5 bases from V and 4 from J, leaving 15 bases between them. Here the CDR3 reads CASSLSSGQYNEQFF. The CDR3 bases are TGTGCCAGCAGCCTCTCTAGCGGACAGTACAATGAGCAGTTCTTC. Full variable domain (rest looked up from reference TRBV7-9 and TRBJ2-1): DTGVSQNPRHKITKRGQNVTFRCDPISEHNRLYWYRQTLGQGPEFLTYFQNEAQLEKSRLLSDRFSAERPKGSFSTLEIQRTEQGDSAMYLCASSLSSGQYNEQFFGPGTRLTVL.